The next 23 T cell receptor beta chains were all read from a single sample in a study of cytomegalovirus exposure and HLA in healthy donors (dated by TCRdb to 2017 to 2019). The protocol used for the library was the immunoSEQ multiplex PCR assay. A mixture of 60 forward primers for TCR Vbeta segments and 13 reverse primers for TCR Jbeta segments was used in the multiplex PCR. TCRdb took this table from immuneACCESS and kept in-frame rearrangements with V and J called. Such tables lack part of the clones; where checked against another copy, unresolved V genes explain under half of the gap, and the rest is unexplained. Across this sample there are about 160,000 clones, with approximately 81% seen only once. 2.4% of the sample belongs to the ten largest clones. Sequencing was carried out using PBMCs. These receptors came from a male donor in good health and CMV-seronegative.

The chain combines TRBV10-1 with TRBJ2-7; TRBD1 agrees at 7 bases. The germline V gene encodes CDR1 WNHNN and CDR2 SYGVQD (reference sequence). The CDR3 loop spans 12 amino acids. The junction had 6 bases not matched to a gene; V was cut back by 7 bases and J by 6 bases. CDR3 protein: CASTTGDPEQYF. The CDR3 DNA sequence: TGCGCCAGCACCACAGGGGATCCCGAGCAGTACTTC.

This chain connects TRBV5-1 to TRBJ1-1; possible D gene TRBD1, 5 bases. V was cut by 0 bases and J by 4 bases, with 16 bases left in between. The germline V gene encodes CDR1 SGHRS and CDR2 YFSETQ. This CDR3 contains 16 residues. The CDR3 bases are TGCGCCAGCAGCTTGGACTACCAGGGTGGATCCACTGAAGCTTTCTTT. Encoded protein: CASSLDYQGGSTEAFF.

The rearrangement uses TRBV7-2 and TRBJ2-5; the match to TRBD2 covers 8 bases. Germline lookup yields CDR1 SGHTA and CDR2 FQGNSA. The CDR3 is 15 residues long. Trimming at V came to 5 bases and at J to 1 base, leaving 6 bases not matched to a gene. CDR3 protein: CASSLSGTSQETQYF. In DNA, the CDR3 is TGTGCCAGCAGCCTCTCCGGGACTAGCCAAGAGACCCAGTACTTC.

The genes are TRBV9 and TRBJ1-1; D perhaps matches TRBD1 (5 bases). The germline CDR1 and CDR2 sequences are SGDLS and YYNGEE. Trimming shortened V by 1 base and J by 4 bases, and 11 bases separated the two germline ends. The CDR3 is made up of 14 amino acids. Written as DNA, the CDR3 is TGTGCCAGCAGCGTACCAGGGCGCGGCACTGAAGCTTTCTTT. This sequence encodes CASSVPGRGTEAFF. Based on the CDR3 plus reference TRBV9 and TRBJ1-1, the full variable domain is DSGVTQTPKHLITATGQRVTLRCSPRSGDLSVYWYQQSLDQGLQFLIQYYNGEERAKGNILERFSAQQFPDLHSELNLSSLELGDSALYFCASSVPGRGTEAFFGQGTRLTVV.

CDR3 sequence: CASSVDRITDTQYF. In DNA form, the CDR3 reads TGTGCCAGCAGCGTCGACAGAATCACAGATACGCAGTATTTT. The genes are TRBV9 and TRBJ2-3, with D possibly matching TRBD1 (5 bases). The length of the CDR3 is 14 residues. V gave up 2 bases and J gave up 2 bases, with 9 bases separating them. CDR1 SGDLS and CDR2 YYNGEE come from the germline V gene.

The chain couples TRBV11-2 to TRBJ2-1; TRBD1 matches at 8 bases. V lost 5 bases to trimming and J lost 9 bases; unmatched junction nucleotides: 15. The germline CDR1 and CDR2 sequences are SGHAT and FQNNGV. This CDR3 is 16 amino acids long. CDR3 bases: TGTGCCAGCAGCAAGTCAGGGGGCGGCCTAGGGGCTGAGCAGTTCTTC. It codes for CASSKSGGGLGAEQFF.

V and J are TRBV4-1 and TRBJ2-5; 7 positions match TRBD2. The DNA end lines up better with TRBJ2-7; the J call may be wrong. The length of the CDR3 is 15 residues. Germline loops: CDR1 MGHRA, CDR2 YSYEKL. This chain's CDR3 is CASSQVTSDGYEQYF. The CDR3, as DNA: TGCGCCAGCAGCCAAGTAACTAGCGATGGGTACGAGCAGTACTTC.

The V and J genes are TRBV4-1 and TRBJ2-1; D is perhaps TRBD2 (6 bases). Trimming left V 1 base short and J 4 bases short, with 11 bases between. CDR1 is MGHRA, CDR2 YSYEKL, per germline. This CDR3 has 15 residues. This CDR3 is CASSQGLADYNEQFF. The CDR3 DNA sequence: TGCGCCAGCAGCCAAGGCTTAGCGGATTACAATGAGCAGTTCTTC.

This clone was picked up a small number of times. This sequence joins TRBV7-8 and TRBJ2-3, with a possible D match to TRBD2 (6 bases). Trimming took off 5 bases at V and 1 base at J, with 13 bases between the two ends. CDR1 is SGHVS, CDR2 FQNEAQ, per germline. CDR3 length equals 15 residues. Here the CDR3 DNA reads TGTGCCAGCAGCCTTGAGCGGGTGGGCACAGATACGCAGTATTTT. The encoded protein is CASSLERVGTDTQYF.

The J gene is TRBJ2-1, the V gene TRBV5-1; 9 nucleotides agree with TRBD1. The junction had 5 bases not matched to a gene; V was cut back by 4 bases and J by 3 bases. CDR1 and CDR2 from the germline V gene are SGHRS and YFSETQ. The CDR3 consists of 15 residues. Here the CDR3 DNA reads TGCGCCAGCAGCCCGGGACAGGGTTTCTACAATGAGCAGTTCTTC. Translation gives CASSPGQGFYNEQFF.

The chain joins TRBV6-6 to TRBJ1-2; 9 nucleotides match TRBD1. CDR3 size: 13 residues. The V gene's germline CDR1 is MNHNY and CDR2 SVGAGI (reference sequence). Trimming took 6 bases from V and 5 from J; bases not matched to a gene: 4. The CDR3 coding sequence is TGTGCCAGCAGCCGCGGGACAGGGTATGGCTACACCTTC. Its protein is CASSRGTGYGYTF.

This rearrangement joins TRBV11-2 to TRBJ2-1, with D possibly TRBD2 on 5 matching bases. The CDR3 totals 14 residues. In germline, CDR1 is SGHAT, CDR2 FQNNGV. The ends were cut back, 2 bases at V and 8 bases at J, with 13 bases in the middle. Written as DNA, the CDR3 is TGTGCCAGCAGCTTACATGTTCAGCGGTATGAGCAGTTCTTC. Translating gives CASSLHVQRYEQFF.

This chain links TRBV10-3 with TRBJ2-2; TRBD2 is a possible D gene (6 bases). Germline V lookup: CDR1 ENHRY, CDR2 SYGVKD. The CDR3 spans 15 residues. V was clipped by 6 bases and J by 6 bases, with 17 bases between them. The CDR3 loop reads CAIRVGLPSSGELFF. Here the CDR3 DNA reads TGTGCCATCAGGGTCGGACTACCTTCCTCCGGGGAGCTGTTTTTT.

The rearrangement links TRBV5-1 to TRBJ2-1; 11 bases are a match to TRBD2. The CDR3 is 17 amino acids. V shed 0 bases, J shed 6 bases, and the junction held 8 bases outside the gene matches. Germline values: CDR1 SGHRS, CDR2 YFSETQ. This CDR3 is CASSLGTSGSSINEQFF. Written as DNA, the CDR3 is TGCGCCAGCAGCTTGGGAACTAGCGGGAGTTCGATCAATGAGCAGTTCTTC.

This clone appeared once. V is TRBV27 and J is TRBJ2-2; no firm D call. Trimming left V 0 bases short and J 7 bases short, with 6 bases between. CDR1 is MNHEY, CDR2 SMNVEV, per germline (reference sequence). This CDR3 has 13 residues. Here the CDR3 reads CASSLSSGGELFF. The CDR3 DNA reads TGTGCCAGCAGTTTATCGTCGGGCGGGGAGCTGTTTTTT.

The chain has TRBV28 and TRBJ2-1; 13 bases fit TRBD2. CDR3 length: 14 residues. Trimming took 6 bases from V and 8 from J; bases not matched to a gene: 4. Germline CDR1 is MDHEN and CDR2 is SYDVKM. The CDR3 reads CASRLGLAGDEQFF. CDR3 DNA: TGTGCCAGCAGGCTCGGACTAGCGGGAGATGAGCAGTTCTTC. Complete variable domain (other parts from reference TRBV28 and TRBJ2-1): DVKVTQSSRYLVKRTGEKVFLECVQDMDHENMFWYRQDPGLGLRLIYFSYDVKMKEKGDIPEGYSVSREKKERFSLILESASTNQTSMYLCASRLGLAGDEQFFGPGTRLTVL.

V is TRBV28 and J is TRBJ2-7; D is ambiguous. Germline CDR1 and CDR2: MDHEN and SYDVKM. Trimming shortened V by 7 bases and J by 3 bases, and 10 bases separated the two germline ends. This CDR3 has 12 residues. In DNA form, the CDR3 reads TGTGCCAGCATGACGGGTCACTACGAGCAGTACTTC. Amino acid sequence: CASMTGHYEQYF.

This clone was seen a handful of times. The chain has TRBV28 and TRBJ1-2; TRBD1 is a possible D gene (5 bases). The germline V and J ends were trimmed by 7 bases and 7 bases, with 25 bases remaining between them. This CDR3 is built from 16 residues. Looked up from germline, CDR1 is MDHEN and CDR2 is SYDVKM. This CDR3 reads CASTVGGIRLRSGYTF. The CDR3 nucleotides are TGTGCCAGCACCGTGGGGGGGATAAGGCTAAGGAGTGGCTACACCTTC.

This rearrangement joins TRBV2 to TRBJ2-7, with TRBD1 matching 7 bases. With V trimmed by 1 base and J by 2 bases, 2 bases remained unmatched. In germline, CDR1 is SNHLY, CDR2 FYNNEI. The CDR3 sequence is 14 residues long. The CDR3 nucleotides are TGTGCCAGCAGTGAAGGTCAGGGGGCCTACGAGCAGTACTTC. Translated: CASSEGQGAYEQYF.

The chain employs TRBV4-1 and TRBJ2-5, with D unresolved. The V gene's germline CDR1 is MGHRA and CDR2 YSYEKL. The CDR3 runs to 13 residues. V lost 4 bases and J 5 bases, leaving 11 bases between the germline ends. DNA for the CDR3: TGCGCCAGCAGCCTCATAGAGAGGGAGACCCAGTACTTC. It yields the protein CASSLIERETQYF.

This CDR3 reads CASSGRLAGGLYNEQFF. CDR3 coding DNA: TGTGCCAGCAGCGGGCGACTAGCGGGGGGGTTATACAATGAGCAGTTCTTC. The chain employs TRBV13 and TRBJ2-1, with 14 bases that match TRBD2. V was pared by 5 bases and J by 4 bases, with 7 bases of the junction left unmatched. This CDR3 spans 17 amino acids. Germline values: CDR1 PRHDT, CDR2 FYEKMQ (reference sequence).

This clone has at least ten counts. The chain recombines TRBV18 with TRBJ2-1; TRBD1 might be the D (5 bases). This CDR3 has 14 amino acids. Per the germline V gene, CDR1 is KGHSH and CDR2 is LQKENI. With 3 bases removed from V and 5 bases from J, the gap between germline ends came to 11 bases. The CDR3 nucleotides are TGTGCCAGCTCACCTCGACAGTCCCACAATGAGCAGTTCTTC. Translating it yields CASSPRQSHNEQFF.

The chain links TRBV9 to TRBJ2-7, with no clear D. The germline V gene encodes CDR1 SGDLS and CDR2 YYNGEE. This CDR3 has 14 residues. V lost 3 bases and J lost 3, with 13 bases in between. The CDR3 nucleotides are TGTGCCAGCAGCGCGGGTGGCGGCGACTACGAGCAGTACTTC. Protein: CASSAGGGDYEQYF.